Shown below are 13 T cell receptor beta chains from a single sample sequenced in a study of blood T cell repertoires in COVID-19 (dated by TCRdb to about 2020). Library creation used the immunoSEQ multiplex PCR assay. Not all clones reach the TCRdb copy of this immuneACCESS table, which keeps in-frame sequences only. Checked studies attribute under half of the gap to unresolved V genes and leave the rest unexplained. A total of about 89,000 clones appear in this sample, over 75% of them only once. Around 10% of the sample comes from the top ten. Material for sequencing was peripheral blood. These receptors all come from a woman aged 80 or older with acute or convalescent COVID-19.

The J gene is TRBJ1-1, the V gene TRBV28, with 7 positions matching TRBD1. Trimming cost V 4 bases and J 4 bases; bases outside gene matches: 3. The CDR3 has 13 amino acids. CDR1 and CDR2 (germline): MDHEN, SYDVKM. CDR3 sequence: CASSSGGGTEAFF. CDR3 in DNA: TGTGCCAGCAGTTCAGGGGGAGGCACTGAAGCTTTCTTT. Variable domain in full (rest from reference TRBV28 and TRBJ1-1): DVKVTQSSRYLVKRTGEKVFLECVQDMDHENMFWYRQDPGLGLRLIYFSYDVKMKEKGDIPEGYSVSREKKERFSLILESASTNQTSMYLCASSSGGGTEAFFGQGTRLTVV.

J is TRBJ1-2 and V is TRBV19, with D possibly matching TRBD1 (6 bases). V was cut by 5 bases and J by 5 bases, with 12 bases left in between. CDR3 length equals 13 residues. CDR1 and CDR2 from the germline V gene are LNHDA and SQIVND (reference sequence). The DNA for the CDR3 is TGTGCCAGTAGTCTGATCCAGGGGTATGGCTACACCTTC. Translated, it gives CASSLIQGYGYTF.

This sequence joins TRBV19 and TRBJ1-5; a weak D match, TRBD1 (6 bases). The V end was cut by 4 bases, the J end by 5 bases, with 15 bases between. The germline V gene encodes CDR1 LNHDA and CDR2 SQIVND (reference sequence). The CDR3 contains 15 residues. DNA for the CDR3: TGTGCCAGTAGTACCCAGGGGTTACGGGATCAGCCCCAGCATTTT. Protein sequence: CASSTQGLRDQPQHF.

This sequence joins TRBV18 and TRBJ2-2; TRBD1 matches 7 bases. The length of the CDR3 is 15 residues. Germline CDR1 reads KGHSH; CDR2 reads LQKENI. The V gene end was trimmed by 4 bases and the J gene end by 6 bases; junction bases not matched to a gene: 8. CDR3: CASSLTGQGSGELFF. The CDR3 DNA is TGTGCCAGCTCACTGACAGGGCAAGGATCCGGGGAGCTGTTTTTT. Drawing the rest from reference TRBV18 and TRBJ2-2, the complete variable domain is NAGVMQNPRHLVRRRGQEARLRCSPMKGHSHVYWYRQLPEEGLKFMVYLQKENIIDESGMPKERFSAEFPKEGPSILRIQQVVRGDSAAYFCASSLTGQGSGELFFGEGSRLTVL.

V is TRBV5-1 and J is TRBJ2-3; tentative D call: TRBD1 (5 bases). Germline CDR1 SGHRS, CDR2 YFSETQ. The CDR3 runs to 15 residues. Trimming took 3 bases from V and 0 from J, leaving 11 bases between them. CDR3 in amino acids: CASSSAGASTDTQYF. CDR3 nucleotide sequence: TGCGCCAGCAGCTCGGCTGGGGCTAGCACAGATACGCAGTATTTT.

The chain is built from TRBV10-2 and TRBJ1-3; TRBD1 agrees at 7 bases. Trimming cost V 0 bases and J 4 bases; bases outside gene matches: 9. Germline V gene sequence: CDR1 WSHSY, CDR2 SAAADI. The CDR3 consists of 17 residues. In nucleotides, the CDR3 is TGCGCCAGCAGTGAGTCGCCCATGACAGGGACCGGAAACACCATATATTTT. Translating gives CASSESPMTGTGNTIYF.

The rearrangement joins TRBV27 to TRBJ1-1; 9 bases are shared with TRBD1. CDR1 and CDR2 (germline): MNHEY, SMNVEV (reference sequence). This CDR3 is 13 amino acids long. Trimming took 4 bases from V and 6 from J; bases not matched to a gene: 3. CDR3 loop: CASSSTGGAEAFF. The DNA for the CDR3 is TGTGCCAGCAGTTCGACAGGGGGGGCTGAAGCTTTCTTT.

The V and J genes are TRBV6-1 and TRBJ1-4; D is unclear. CDR3 length: 17 residues. Germline CDR1 MNHNS, CDR2 SASEGT. V lost 4 bases to trimming and J lost 1 base, with 16 bases between them. This chain's CDR3 is CASSADALRITNEKLFF. CDR3 DNA: TGTGCCAGCAGTGCCGACGCTTTGCGGATAACTAATGAAAAACTGTTTTTT.

This clone was detected only a few times. This chain connects TRBV2 to TRBJ1-1; 7 bases are shared with TRBD1. CDR3 length: 16 amino acids. J gave up 0 bases and V 8 bases, and 12 bases lay outside the gene matches. The V gene's germline CDR1 is SNHLY and CDR2 FYNNEI. In DNA, the CDR3 is TGTGCCAGCTCTTTCCCCCGGGACAGTCTGAACACTGAAGCTTTCTTT. The encoded protein is CASSFPRDSLNTEAFF.

The chain employs TRBV6-1 and TRBJ2-3; 8 bases agree with TRBD2. The CDR3 is 16 residues long. V lost 2 bases and J lost 4; bases outside the gene matches: 8. Germline V CDR1 and CDR2: MNHNS, SASEGT. CDR3 protein: CASSEFGGGPADTQYF. For the CDR3, the DNA is TGTGCCAGCAGTGAATTCGGGGGGGGGCCCGCAGATACGCAGTATTTT.

V gene TRBV28 combines with J gene TRBJ2-1, with 7 bases that match TRBD2. Germline CDR1 and CDR2: MDHEN and SYDVKM. With V trimmed by 4 bases and J by 0 bases, 6 bases remained unmatched. This CDR3 is built from 16 residues. CDR3 sequence (DNA): TGTGCCAGCAGTTCGGCGGGGGTAAGCTCCTACAATGAGCAGTTCTTC. Protein: CASSSAGVSSYNEQFF.

This chain connects TRBV5-1 to TRBJ2-1, with 13 bases fitting TRBD2. The CDR3 sequence is 20 residues long. V lost 3 bases to trimming and J lost 0 bases; unmatched junction nucleotides: 12. Germline V gene sequence: CDR1 SGHRS, CDR2 YFSETQ. CDR3: CASSSTAGTSGDSSYNEQFF. In DNA form, the CDR3 reads TGCGCCAGCAGCTCGACGGCCGGGACTAGCGGGGACTCCTCCTACAATGAGCAGTTCTTC. Full variable domain (remainder filled in from reference TRBV5-1 and TRBJ2-1): KAGVTQTPRYLIKTRGQQVTLSCSPISGHRSVSWYQQTPGQGLQFLFEYFSETQRNKGNFPGRFSGRQFSNSRSEMNVSTLELGDSALYLCASSSTAGTSGDSSYNEQFFGPGTRLTVL.

The chain carries TRBV30 and TRBJ1-5; 7 nucleotides match TRBD1. J lost 10 bases, V lost 2 bases, and 8 bases had no gene match. The CDR3 is 13 residues long. Germline CDR1 is GTSNPN and CDR2 is SVGIG (reference sequence). The CDR3 protein is CAWSQGEVGPQHF. The DNA of the CDR3 is TGTGCCTGGAGTCAGGGGGAGGTGGGTCCCCAGCATTTT.